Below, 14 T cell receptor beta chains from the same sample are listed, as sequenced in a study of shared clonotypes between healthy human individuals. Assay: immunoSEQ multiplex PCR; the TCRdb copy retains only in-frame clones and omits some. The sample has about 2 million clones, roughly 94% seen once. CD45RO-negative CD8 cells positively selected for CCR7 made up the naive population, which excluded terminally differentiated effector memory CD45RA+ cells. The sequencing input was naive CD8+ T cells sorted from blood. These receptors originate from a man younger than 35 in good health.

The CDR3 loop is CASSATAGEGDTQYF. The CDR3 DNA reads as TGTGCCAGCAGCGCTACGGCGGGGGAAGGAGATACGCAGTATTTT. The rearrangement links TRBV7-3 to TRBJ2-3, with 7 bases fitting TRBD2. This CDR3 has 15 amino acids. Germline CDR1 reads SGHTA; CDR2 reads FQGTGA. Trimming cost V 5 bases and J 5 bases; bases outside gene matches: 10. The full variable domain, its missing parts supplied by reference TRBV7-3 and TRBJ2-3, is GAGVSQTPSNKVTEKGKYVELRCDPISGHTALYWYRQSLGQGPEFLIYFQGTGAADDSGLPNDRFFAVRPEGSVSTLKIQRTERGDSAVYLCASSATAGEGDTQYFGPGTRLTVL.

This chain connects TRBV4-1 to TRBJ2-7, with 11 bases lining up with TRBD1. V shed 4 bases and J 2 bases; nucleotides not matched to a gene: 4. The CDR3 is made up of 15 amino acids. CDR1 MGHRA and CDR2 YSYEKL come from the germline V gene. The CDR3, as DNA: TGCGCCAGCAGCCCACTGGGACAGGGGGCCTACGAGCAGTACTTC. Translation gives CASSPLGQGAYEQYF.

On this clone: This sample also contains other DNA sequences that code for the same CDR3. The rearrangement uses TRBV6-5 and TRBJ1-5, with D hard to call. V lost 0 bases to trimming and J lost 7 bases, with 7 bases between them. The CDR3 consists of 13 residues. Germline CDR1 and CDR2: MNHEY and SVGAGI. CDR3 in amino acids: CASSYSEGQPQHF. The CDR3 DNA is TGTGCCAGCAGTTACTCGGAGGGACAGCCCCAGCATTTT.

CDR3 region: CASSLEASLETQYF. The CDR3 DNA is TGTGCCAGCAGCTTAGAGGCTAGCCTGGAGACCCAGTACTTC. The rearrangement uses TRBV11-2 and TRBJ2-5; weak D call: TRBD2 (5 bases). Germline CDR1 is SGHAT and CDR2 is FQNNGV. V lost 0 bases to trimming and J lost 5 bases, with 10 bases between them. The CDR3 loop spans 14 amino acids.

CDR3: CASSQGLANYGYTF. The CDR3 DNA is TGCGCCAGCAGCCAAGGCCTAGCTAACTATGGCTACACCTTC. The chain couples TRBV4-3 to TRBJ1-2, with unresolved D. Trimming removed 1 base from V and 0 bases from J, with 6 bases in between. CDR3 size: 14 residues. From germline, CDR1 is LGHNA and CDR2 YSLEER.

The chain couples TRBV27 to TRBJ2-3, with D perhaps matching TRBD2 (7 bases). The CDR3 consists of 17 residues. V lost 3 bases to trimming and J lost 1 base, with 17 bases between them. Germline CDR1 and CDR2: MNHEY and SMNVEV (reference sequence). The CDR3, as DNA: TGTGCCAGCAGTTTTCTCCGTTTAGGGGGGGGCACAGATACGCAGTATTTT. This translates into CASSFLRLGGGTDTQYF.

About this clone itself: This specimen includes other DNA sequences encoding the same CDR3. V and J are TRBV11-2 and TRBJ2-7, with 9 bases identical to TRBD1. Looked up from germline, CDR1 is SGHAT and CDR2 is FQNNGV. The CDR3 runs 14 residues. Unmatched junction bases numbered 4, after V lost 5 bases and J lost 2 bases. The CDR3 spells CASSLGTGPYEQYF. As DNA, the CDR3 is TGTGCCAGCAGCCTCGGGACAGGGCCCTACGAGCAGTACTTC.

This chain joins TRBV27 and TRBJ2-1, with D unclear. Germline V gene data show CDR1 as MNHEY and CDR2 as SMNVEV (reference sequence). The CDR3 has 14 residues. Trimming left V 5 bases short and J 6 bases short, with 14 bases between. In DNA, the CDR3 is TGTGCCAGCAGTACGTCCGTAGGCACCAATGAGCAGTTCTTC. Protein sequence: CASSTSVGTNEQFF.

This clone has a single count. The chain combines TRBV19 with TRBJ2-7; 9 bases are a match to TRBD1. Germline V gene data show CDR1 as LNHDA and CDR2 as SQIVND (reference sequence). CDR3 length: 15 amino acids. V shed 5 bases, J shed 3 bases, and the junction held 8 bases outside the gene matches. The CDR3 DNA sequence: TGTGCCAGTAGTCTCCGGGACAGGGAAGGCTACGAGCAGTACTTC. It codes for CASSLRDREGYEQYF. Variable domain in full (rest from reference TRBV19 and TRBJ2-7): DGGITQSPKYLFRKEGQNVTLSCEQNLNHDAMYWYRQDPGQGLRLIYYSQIVNDFQKGDIAEGYSVSREKKESFPLTVTSAQKNPTAFYLCASSLRDREGYEQYFGPGTRLTVT.

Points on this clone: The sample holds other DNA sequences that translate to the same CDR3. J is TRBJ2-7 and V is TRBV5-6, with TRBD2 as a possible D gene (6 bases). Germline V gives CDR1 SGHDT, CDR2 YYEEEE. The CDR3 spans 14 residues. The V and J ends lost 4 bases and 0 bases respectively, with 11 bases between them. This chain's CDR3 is CASSLGLSSYEQYF. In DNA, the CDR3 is TGTGCCAGCAGCCTGGGACTGTCCTCCTACGAGCAGTACTTC.

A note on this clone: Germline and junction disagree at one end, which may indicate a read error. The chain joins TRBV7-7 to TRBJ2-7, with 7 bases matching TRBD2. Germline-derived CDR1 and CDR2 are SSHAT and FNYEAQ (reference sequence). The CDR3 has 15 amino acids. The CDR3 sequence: CASSPGTGGHYEQYF. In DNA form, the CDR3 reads TGTGCTAGCAGCCCAGGGACGGGAGGCCACTACGAGCAGTACTTC.

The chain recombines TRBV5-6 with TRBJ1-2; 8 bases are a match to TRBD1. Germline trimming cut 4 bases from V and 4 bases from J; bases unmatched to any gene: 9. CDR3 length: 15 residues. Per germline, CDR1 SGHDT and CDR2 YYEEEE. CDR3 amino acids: CASSPDGQGSYGYTF. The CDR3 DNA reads TGTGCCAGCAGCCCCGATGGACAGGGCAGCTATGGCTACACCTTC.

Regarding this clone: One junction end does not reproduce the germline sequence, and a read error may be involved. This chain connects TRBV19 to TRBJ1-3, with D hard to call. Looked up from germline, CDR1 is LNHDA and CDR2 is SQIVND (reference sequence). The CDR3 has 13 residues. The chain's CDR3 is CYKRPSSGNTIYF. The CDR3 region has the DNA TGCTATAAACGTCCCTCCTCTGGAAACACCATATATTTT.

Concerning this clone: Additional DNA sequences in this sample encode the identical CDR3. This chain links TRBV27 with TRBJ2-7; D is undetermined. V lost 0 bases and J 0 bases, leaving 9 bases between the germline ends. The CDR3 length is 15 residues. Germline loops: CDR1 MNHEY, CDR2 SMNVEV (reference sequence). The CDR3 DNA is TGTGCCAGCAGTTTATCAGGCCACAGCTCCTACGAGCAGTACTTC. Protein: CASSLSGHSSYEQYF.